Presented here are 25 T cell receptor beta chains from one specimen sequenced in a study of shared clonotypes between healthy human individuals. Only in-frame clones appear in the TCRdb table, and some are missing; sequencing was by immunoSEQ multiplex PCR. This table has about 490,000 clones, almost 80% appearing once. The specimen was PBMCs. Receptors originate from a woman between 35 and 50 years old in good health. Some clones in this sample may be carry-over from other donors' samples.

The rearrangement uses TRBV7-2 and TRBJ2-1; D gene ambiguous. V was cut by 2 bases and J by 10 bases, with 15 bases left in between. Germline V gene sequence: CDR1 SGHTA, CDR2 FQGNSA. The CDR3 runs 14 residues. In DNA, the CDR3 is TGTGCCAGCAGCTTAAGACCAGTTCTCGACGAGCAGTTCTTC. This translates into CASSLRPVLDEQFF.

The chain uses TRBV9 and TRBJ2-1; D might be TRBD2 (6 bases). There are 12 residues in the CDR3. Trimming cost V 0 bases and J 12 bases, with 10 bases left between them. The germline V gene has CDR1 SGDLS and CDR2 YYNGEE. The CDR3 sequence: CASSVGSGGQFF. Here the CDR3 DNA reads TGTGCCAGCAGCGTAGGTAGCGGTGGGCAGTTCTTC.

The J gene is TRBJ1-2, the V gene TRBV28, with 7 nucleotides matching TRBD1. The CDR3 loop spans 16 amino acids. Per germline, CDR1 MDHEN and CDR2 SYDVKM. V gave up 7 bases and J gave up 4 bases; unmatched junction bases: 15. The CDR3 reads CASNQRLQGLAYGYTF. DNA of the CDR3: TGTGCCAGCAACCAACGTTTACAGGGGCTGGCCTATGGCTACACCTTC.

The chain has TRBV14 and TRBJ1-2; D call uncertain. V lost 6 bases and J lost 0, with 14 bases in between. Germline V lookup: CDR1 SGHDN, CDR2 FVKESK. The CDR3 is 15 amino acids. The CDR3 spells CASSPTGLANYGYTF. DNA for the CDR3: TGTGCCAGCAGTCCGACCGGACTTGCTAACTATGGCTACACCTTC. Full variable domain (rest looked up from reference TRBV14 and TRBJ1-2): EAGVTQFPSHSVIEKGQTVTLRCDPISGHDNLYWYRRVMGKEIKFLLHFVKESKQDESGMPNNRFLAERTGGTYSTLKVQPAELEDSGVYFCASSPTGLANYGYTFGSGTRLTVV.

This sequence joins TRBV5-4 and TRBJ2-3, with 9 bases aligning to TRBD2. V was clipped by 0 bases and J by 4 bases; unmatched bases: 3. The CDR3 runs 15 residues. From germline, CDR1 is SGHNT and CDR2 YYREEE (reference sequence). The CDR3 region is CASSLGLAGSDTQYF. CDR3 bases: TGTGCCAGCAGCTTGGGGCTAGCGGGATCAGATACGCAGTATTTT.

The sample holds one count of this clone. The chain links TRBV11-2 to TRBJ2-1, with TRBD2 matching 7 bases. V was clipped by 2 bases and J by 8 bases; unmatched bases: 6. CDR1 SGHAT and CDR2 FQNNGV come from the germline V gene. The length of the CDR3 is 14 residues. CDR3 sequence reads: CASSLWGAGDEQFF. The CDR3 region has the DNA TGTGCCAGCAGCTTATGGGGCGCGGGAGATGAGCAGTTCTTC.

This chain uses TRBV7-9 with TRBJ1-1, with TRBD1 matching over 7 bases. V shed 4 bases and J 4 bases; nucleotides not matched to a gene: 3. The CDR3 consists of 13 residues. Germline V lookup: CDR1 SEHNR, CDR2 FQNEAQ (reference sequence). Written as DNA, the CDR3 is TGTGCCAGCAGCTCGACAGGGTTCACTGAAGCTTTCTTT. This codes for CASSSTGFTEAFF.

This clone was counted a single time. The chain recombines TRBV11-3 with TRBJ2-1, with 9 bases fitting TRBD1. Looked up from germline, CDR1 is SGHNT and CDR2 is YENEEA. The CDR3 sequence is 17 residues long. V shed 1 base, J shed 5 bases, and the junction held 9 bases outside the gene matches. CDR3 sequence reads: CASSLAWTGANHNEQFF. CDR3 bases: TGTGCCAGCAGCTTAGCTTGGACAGGGGCGAATCACAATGAGCAGTTCTTC.

J is TRBJ2-1 and V is TRBV6-6; the match to TRBD1 covers 12 bases. V was clipped by 2 bases and J by 7 bases; unmatched bases: 3. The CDR3 runs 15 residues. The germline CDR1 and CDR2 sequences are MNHNY and SVGAGI (reference sequence). CDR3 loop: CASSYAGQGANEQFF. In DNA, the CDR3 is TGTGCCAGCAGTTACGCGGGACAGGGGGCTAATGAGCAGTTCTTC.

The chain recombines TRBV7-3 with TRBJ2-5; 10 bases line up with TRBD2. Germline V gene data show CDR1 as SGHTA and CDR2 as FQGTGA. The CDR3 extends over 14 amino acids. Unmatched junction bases numbered 2, after V lost 4 bases and J lost 3 bases. CDR3 region: CASSSSGGEETQYF. The CDR3 DNA sequence: TGTGCCAGCAGCTCTAGCGGGGGCGAAGAGACCCAGTACTTC.

The chain is built from TRBV7-2 and TRBJ2-3; possibly TRBD2 for D (5 bases). This CDR3 region has 15 residues. Germline CDR1 is SGHTA and CDR2 is FQGNSA. V was clipped by 2 bases and J by 3 bases, with 12 bases between them. CDR3 nucleotides: TGTGCCAGCAGCTTAAGCTTAGCGTATACAGATACGCAGTATTTT. This codes for CASSLSLAYTDTQYF.

In its sample, this clone was seen many times. The gene calls are TRBV7-9 and TRBJ2-7; TRBD2 agrees at 14 bases. V shed 1 base and J 1 base; nucleotides not matched to a gene: 3. The CDR3 length is 17 residues. Per germline, CDR1 SEHNR and CDR2 FQNEAQ (reference sequence). The CDR3 loop is CASSLGGLAGVSYEQYF. CDR3 nucleotide sequence: TGTGCCAGCAGCTTAGGGGGACTAGCGGGAGTTTCCTACGAGCAGTACTTC.

There are a few counts of this clone. This same CDR3 is encoded by further DNA sequences in the sample. The gene calls are TRBV5-1 and TRBJ2-7; TRBD2 agrees at 7 bases. CDR3 size: 15 residues. After removal of 3 bases from V and 0 bases from J, the junction contained 6 bases not matched to a gene. CDR1 is SGHRS, CDR2 YFSETQ, per germline. The CDR3, as DNA: TGCGCCAGCAGCTCCCAACTAGCGCCCTCCTACGAGCAGTACTTC. Protein product: CASSSQLAPSYEQYF.

This clone was observed a few times. Here the CDR3 reads CASSVSQPQHF. DNA for the CDR3: TGTGCCAGCAGTGTGAGCCAGCCCCAGCATTTT. This chain uses TRBV2 with TRBJ1-5; D not certain. The CDR3 consists of 11 residues. From germline, CDR1 is SNHLY and CDR2 FYNNEI. Trimming removed 4 bases from V and 7 bases from J, with 5 bases in between.

The J gene is TRBJ2-1, the V gene TRBV18; D gene uncertain. The CDR3 extends over 14 amino acids. V was clipped by 3 bases and J by 4 bases, with 10 bases between them. Germline V gene data show CDR1 as KGHSH and CDR2 as LQKENI. The CDR3 DNA reads TGTGCCAGCTCACCCAGGACGGGTTACAATGAGCAGTTCTTC. Translated, it gives CASSPRTGYNEQFF.

The rearrangement uses TRBV9 and TRBJ2-1; no clear D. Trimming stripped 0 bases from V and 2 bases from J, with 9 bases between. Germline V gene data show CDR1 as SGDLS and CDR2 as YYNGEE. The CDR3 totals 15 residues. CDR3: CASSVGALPYNEQFF. In DNA form, the CDR3 reads TGTGCCAGCAGCGTAGGAGCGCTTCCCTACAATGAGCAGTTCTTC.

There are a few counts of this clone. The same CDR3 is also encoded by other DNA sequences in this sample. This sequence joins TRBV7-3 and TRBJ1-4; unclear D gene. The germline V and J ends were trimmed by 1 base and 8 bases, with 2 bases remaining between them. CDR3 length equals 11 residues. The germline V gene encodes CDR1 SGHTA and CDR2 FQGTGA. The CDR3 nucleotides read TGTGCCAGCAGCTTAAGAGAAAAACTGTTTTTT. Translating it yields CASSLREKLFF.

The chain carries TRBV28 and TRBJ2-3; the D gene is possibly TRBD1 (6 bases). Germline CDR1 and CDR2: MDHEN and SYDVKM. The CDR3 sequence is 16 residues long. The germline V and J ends were trimmed by 7 bases and 2 bases, with 19 bases remaining between them. The CDR3 is CASIEGTWGPTDTQYF. The DNA of the CDR3 is TGTGCCAGCATAGAGGGAACCTGGGGGCCCACAGATACGCAGTATTTT.

The chain employs TRBV27 and TRBJ1-5; D is unclear. Germline-derived CDR1 and CDR2 are MNHEY and SMNVEV (reference sequence). CDR3 length: 12 residues. The V end was cut by 3 bases, the J end by 2 bases, with 2 bases between. The DNA for the CDR3 is TGTGCCAGCAGTTTGGGCAATCAGCCCCAGCATTTT. Amino acids: CASSLGNQPQHF.

The gene calls are TRBV18 and TRBJ2-2; TRBD2 matches at 7 bases. Germline V gene data show CDR1 as KGHSH and CDR2 as LQKENI. J lost 0 bases, V lost 3 bases, and 10 bases had no gene match. This CDR3 comprises 18 residues. Here the CDR3 reads CASSPPARLAANTGELFF. The CDR3 bases are TGTGCCAGCTCACCGCCTGCTCGGCTAGCGGCGAACACCGGGGAGCTGTTTTTT.

The genes are TRBV5-1 and TRBJ1-1; D is undetermined. The CDR3 has 14 amino acids. CDR1 is SGHRS, CDR2 YFSETQ, per germline. V gave up 4 bases and J gave up 1 base, with 11 bases separating them. The CDR3 DNA sequence: TGCGCCAGCAGCGCACGGACGGGGAACACTGAAGCTTTCTTT. Translated, it gives CASSARTGNTEAFF. The full variable domain, completed using reference TRBV5-1 and TRBJ1-1, is KAGVTQTPRYLIKTRGQQVTLSCSPISGHRSVSWYQQTPGQGLQFLFEYFSETQRNKGNFPGRFSGRQFSNSRSEMNVSTLELGDSALYLCASSARTGNTEAFFGQGTRLTVV.

Note on this clone: A far more abundant clone sits one base away, making this likely a read error. This CDR3 is also generated by other DNA sequences in the sample. The V call is TRBV29-1, the J call TRBJ1-2, with TRBD1 as a possible D gene (5 bases). Germline values: CDR1 SQVTM, CDR2 ANQGSEA. The CDR3 spans 11 residues. The V end was cut by 7 bases, the J end by 8 bases, with 14 bases between. The CDR3 reads CSAPAWGGYTF. The CDR3 coding sequence is TGCAGCGCCCCAGCATGGGGCGGCTACACCTTC.

The chain is built from TRBV11-2 and TRBJ2-1; D perhaps matches TRBD2 (7 bases). Germline V gene data show CDR1 as SGHAT and CDR2 as FQNNGV. The CDR3 runs 15 residues. Trimming removed 3 bases at V and 6 bases at J, with 15 bases between. The CDR3 loop reads CASSFPRGGRNEQFF. The CDR3 nucleotides read TGTGCCAGCAGCTTCCCGCGCGGGGGCCGCAATGAGCAGTTCTTC.

The chain employs TRBV7-9 and TRBJ2-7; possibly TRBD1 or TRBD2 for D (5 bases each). The CDR3 totals 15 residues. CDR1 and CDR2 (germline): SEHNR, FQNEAQ (reference sequence). V lost 4 bases, J lost 4 bases, and 17 bases lay in between. CDR3 nucleotide sequence: TGTGCCAGCAGCTCCTGGGACCTCAACCAATACGAGCAGTACTTC. Its protein product is CASSSWDLNQYEQYF.

V gene TRBV29-1 combines with J gene TRBJ1-2; TRBD1 matches at 7 bases. With V trimmed by 5 bases and J by 1 base, 10 bases remained unmatched. The CDR3 contains 15 residues. Germline lookup yields CDR1 SQVTM and CDR2 ANQGSEA. In DNA form, the CDR3 reads TGCAGCGTTCCGGACAGGTCCCTTGATAACTATGGCTACACCTTC. Residues: CSVPDRSLDNYGYTF.